This is a list of T cell receptor beta chains from one sample in a study of PD-L1 blockade in urothelial cancer. Sequencing was performed with immunoSEQ multiplex PCR; in TCRdb, only in-frame clones are kept and a portion is missing. This table has 50,000 or so clones, 75% to 90% appearing once. Here the sequenced sample was PBMCs, taken around atezolizumab (anti-PD-L1) treatment. All receptors derive from a man between 35 and 55 years old with urothelial cancer. CDR3s include the opening cysteine and the closing phenylalanine or tryptophan. Each record gives: J gene, V gene, clone size, D gene, CDR3 protein, CDR3 DNA. D genes are given only for firm matches. Some rows have no size entry. The others give once, few or many, or a class for an expanded clone.

TRBJ1-1 TRBV7-2 - - CASSFVYTEAFF TGTGCCAGCAGCTTCGTATACACTGAAGCTTTCTTT
TRBJ1-5 TRBV18 - TRBD1 CASSPPTGGGQPQHF TGTGCCAGCTCACCACCCACAGGGGGAGGGCAGCCCCAGCATTTT
TRBJ2-2 TRBV5-6 - - CASSSLGRSERTGELFF TGTGCCAGCAGCTCGCTAGGGAGATCAGAAAGGACCGGGGAGCTGTTTTTT
TRBJ2-7 TRBV4-2 - TRBD2 CASSRNGGDGYEQYF TGTGCCAGCAGCCGCAACGGGGGGGACGGTTACGAGCAGTACTTC
TRBJ1-4 TRBV28 few TRBD1 CASGTVIFEKLFF TGTGCCAGCGGGACAGTCATATTTGAAAAACTGTTTTTT
TRBJ2-7 TRBV7-8 - - CASSTTRFSFYEQYF TGTGCCAGCAGCACCACTAGGTTCTCCTTCTACGAGCAGTACTTC
TRBJ2-3 TRBV11-2 - - CASSSTGTDTQYF TGTGCCAGCAGCTCGACAGGCACAGATACGCAGTATTTT
TRBJ2-3 TRBV27 - TRBD2 CASRNQTSGRLTDTQYF TGTGCCAGCAGGAACCAGACTAGCGGGAGACTCACAGATACGCAGTATTTT
TRBJ2-1 TRBV9 once TRBD1 CASSRLDRGQHEQFF TGTGCCAGCAGCCGTCTTGACAGGGGGCAGCATGAGCAGTTCTTC
TRBJ2-1 TRBV30 - TRBD2 CAGLPGRVGYNEQFF TGTGCCGGACTCCCTGGGAGGGTGGGCTACAATGAGCAGTTCTTC
TRBJ1-3 TRBV30 - - CAWSRQQTSGNTIYF TGTGCCTGGAGCCGACAACAGACCTCTGGAAACACCATATATTTT
TRBJ2-1 TRBV5-5 - - CASSIRLAGNYNEQFF TGTGCCAGCAGCATACGTCTCGCGGGTAACTACAATGAGCAGTTCTTC
TRBJ1-2 TRBV9 - TRBD1 CASRDGTGYGYTF TGTGCCAGCAGAGACGGGACAGGCTATGGCTACACCTTC
TRBJ1-5 TRBV5-6 - - CASSFATGGNQPQHF TGTGCCAGCAGCTTTGCGACGGGGGGCAATCAGCCCCAGCATTTT
TRBJ1-2 TRBV6-5 - - CASSYSTQGNYGYTF TGTGCCAGCAGTTACTCGACGCAGGGTAACTATGGCTACACCTTC
TRBJ1-5 TRBV5-5 - TRBD1 CASSRDRGFNQPQHF TGTGCCAGCTCCCGGGACAGGGGGTTTAATCAGCCCCAGCATTTT
TRBJ2-1 TRBV7-2 - TRBD2 CASTLRKAGGAEQFF TGTGCCAGCACCCTAAGAAAGGCGGGAGGAGCTGAGCAGTTCTTC
TRBJ2-7 TRBV11-2 - - CASTLGYGAYEQYF TGTGCCAGCACCCTAGGGTACGGGGCCTACGAGCAGTACTTC
TRBJ2-3 TRBV9 few - CASSVAQGADTQYF TGTGCCAGCAGCGTAGCCCAGGGTGCAGATACGCAGTATTTT
TRBJ2-5 TRBV27 once - CASSFLGGTQYF TGTGCCAGCAGTTTCCTGGGGGGGACCCAGTACTTC
TRBJ2-1 TRBV28 - - CASPLASYNEQFF TGTGCCAGCCCCCTAGCGAGCTACAATGAGCAGTTCTTC
TRBJ1-2 TRBV27 - TRBD1 CASSATGVGGYTF TGTGCCAGCAGTGCCACAGGGGTCGGCGGCTACACCTTC
TRBJ2-2 TRBV28 - - CASSSLQGRYGELFF TGTGCCAGCAGTTCGCTGCAGGGCCGATACGGGGAGCTGTTTTTT
TRBJ1-1 TRBV29-1 - - CSVAPGTEAFF TGCAGCGTCGCCCCGGGAACTGAAGCTTTCTTT
TRBJ1-1 TRBV7-9 - - CASSQTGEAFF TGTGCCAGCAGCCAAACGGGGGAAGCTTTCTTT
TRBJ1-1 TRBV6-1 - - CASSWSSYTEAFF TGTGCCAGCAGTTGGAGTTCGTACACTGAAGCTTTCTTT